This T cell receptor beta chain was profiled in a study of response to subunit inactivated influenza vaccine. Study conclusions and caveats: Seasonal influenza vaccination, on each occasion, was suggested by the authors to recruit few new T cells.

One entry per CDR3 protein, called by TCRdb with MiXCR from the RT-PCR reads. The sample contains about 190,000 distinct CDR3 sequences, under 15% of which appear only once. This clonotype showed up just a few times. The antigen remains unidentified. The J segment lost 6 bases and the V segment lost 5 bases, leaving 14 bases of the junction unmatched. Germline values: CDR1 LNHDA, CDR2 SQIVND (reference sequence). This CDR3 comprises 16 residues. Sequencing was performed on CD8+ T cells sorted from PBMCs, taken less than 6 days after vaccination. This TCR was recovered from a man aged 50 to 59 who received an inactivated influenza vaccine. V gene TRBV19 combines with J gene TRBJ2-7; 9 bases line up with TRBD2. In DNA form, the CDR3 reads TGTGCCAGTAGTTCACGACTAGCGGTTCTGGGGGTCGAGCAGTACTTC. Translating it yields CASSSRLAVLGVEQYF.